This record concerns one T cell receptor beta chain sequence. Its target is unknown. This record comes from a study of cytomegalovirus exposure and HLA in healthy donors. Overall study results and limits: Reports indicated that the classifier achieved high specificity and sensitivity in diagnosing cytomegalovirus status.

Primers included in the PCR were 60 Vbeta and 13 Jbeta primers. Assay: immunoSEQ multiplex PCR; the TCRdb copy retains only in-frame clones and omits some. The table shows about 170,000 clones, with 80% to 90% occurring only once. Among the donors, all were healthy bone marrow donors. From germline, CDR1 is LNHNV and CDR2 YYDKDF (reference sequence). Trimming cost V 0 bases and J 6 bases, with 14 bases left between them. CDR3 length: 15 amino acids. Material for sequencing was PBMCs. This chain connects TRBV15 to TRBJ1-2; D possibly corresponds to TRBD1 (5 bases). The sequence was obtained from a young woman in good health and CMV-seronegative. The CDR3 DNA is TGTGCCACCAGCAGAGATTTGCGCAGGGTCAATGGCTACACCTTC. Translated: CATSRDLRRVNGYTF.